The 26 T cell receptor beta chains below all came from one sample that was sequenced in a study of regulatory T cells in long-lasting Graves disease. The time point is: newly diagnosed GD, antithyroid drugs for less than 3 months. Scientists built the TCR library using RNA that was extracted from PBMCs. The authors built TCR beta libraries using iRepertoire HTBI primers and Arm-PCR of CDR3 regions. TCRdb reprocessed the multiplex PCR reads with MiXCR, giving one entry per CDR3 protein. The sample gives around 320,000 distinct CDR3 sequences, 16% of which show up once; 25% to 30% is in the top ten. The same sample was also used in a study of T cells in Graves' hyperthyroidism and ophthalmopathy.

This material consisted of peripheral blood mononuclear cells (PBMCs), taken at new diagnosis, from a patient treated with antithyroid drugs. These receptors were obtained from a man aged 40-49 years with Graves disease.

This clonotype was counted many times. DNA of the CDR3: TGCGCCAGCAGCCTTGCCGGGACAGGGGGGGAAAATGAGCAGTTCTTC. Protein product: CASSLAGTGGENEQFF. This chain connects TRBV5-1 to TRBJ2-1, with 11 positions matching TRBD1. Germline V gene sequence: CDR1 SGHRS, CDR2 YFSETQ. CDR3 length equals 16 residues. The ends lost 4 bases at V and 7 bases at J; junction bases unmatched: 10.

The chain is built from TRBV11-1 and TRBJ2-1, with D hard to call. The CDR3 runs 15 residues. Trimming removed 5 bases from V and 4 bases from J, with 15 bases in between. Germline CDR1 is SGHAT and CDR2 is FQDESV (reference sequence). The CDR3 bases are TGTGCCAGCAGCCCCGACTCGCTAAATTACAATGAGCAGTTCTTC. Residues: CASSPDSLNYNEQFF. Using reference TRBV11-1 and TRBJ2-1 for the parts outside the CDR3, the full variable domain is EAEVAQSPRYKITEKSQAVAFWCDPISGHATLYWYRQILGQGPELLVQFQDESVVDDSQLPKDRFSAERLKGVDSTLKIQPAELGDSAMYLCASSPDSLNYNEQFFGPGTRLTVL.

The table lists this clonotype with many counts. The chain combines TRBV28 with TRBJ2-7; D is ambiguous. The V end lost 6 bases, the J end lost 0 bases, and 15 bases lay between the germline ends. CDR1 is MDHEN, CDR2 SYDVKM, per germline. The CDR3 runs 15 residues. The CDR3 loop is CASSYLTLRSYEQYF. The CDR3 coding sequence is TGTGCCAGCAGCTACCTGACTCTCCGCTCCTACGAGCAGTACTTC.

This clonotype showed up many times. V is TRBV12-3 or TRBV12-4 and J is TRBJ2-1; possibly TRBD1 or TRBD2 for D (6 bases each). Between the trimmed V and J ends, which lost 10 bases and 3 bases, there was a span of 16 bases. This CDR3 has 14 amino acids. CDR3 region: CATTGGPIYNEQFF. The DNA of the CDR3 is TGTGCCACCACCGGGGGCCCCATCTACAATGAGCAGTTCTTC.

This clonotype was recorded at least ten times. This chain uses TRBV20-1 with TRBJ2-5; D possibly corresponds to TRBD2 (5 bases). The CDR3 runs to 15 residues. The V gene's germline CDR1 is DFQATT and CDR2 SNEGSKA (reference sequence). V was shortened by 5 bases and J by 0 bases, with 16 bases between the two germline ends. The CDR3 DNA reads as TGCAGTGCTCAGGCAGGCGGGTCGTACCAAGAGACCCAGTACTTC. The encoded protein is CSAQAGGSYQETQYF.

This clonotype was recorded many times. This sequence joins TRBV2 and TRBJ1-2; a possible D gene is TRBD1 (5 bases). CDR3 length: 14 amino acids. Trimming removed 4 bases at V and 5 bases at J, with 14 bases between. Germline CDR1 SNHLY, CDR2 FYNNEI. This CDR3 is CASSGRVPAYGYTF. DNA of the CDR3: TGTGCCAGCAGTGGCAGGGTCCCAGCGTATGGCTACACCTTC.

This clonotype was recorded a few times. The chain has TRBV10-2 and TRBJ2-1; D is tentatively TRBD1 or TRBD2 (5 bases each). Germline V gene data show CDR1 as WSHSY and CDR2 as SAAADI. V shed 4 bases and J shed 9 bases, with 13 bases lying between them. The CDR3 has 13 amino acids. For the CDR3, the DNA is TGCGCCAGCAGTGGGGGACCCTCTAGTGAGCAGTTCTTC. It encodes CASSGGPSSEQFF.

This clonotype was counted only a few times. This chain connects TRBV5-1 to TRBJ2-1, with unresolved D. The assigned J gene may be wrong: the sequence end matches TRBJ2-5 better. This CDR3 comprises 14 residues. Per the germline V gene, CDR1 is SGHRS and CDR2 is YFSETQ. The CDR3 is CASRPIMAQETQYF. The DNA of the CDR3 is TGCGCCAGCAGACCTATCATGGCCCAAGAGACCCAGTACTTC.

The rearrangement links TRBV9 to TRBJ2-7; 8 bases are a match to TRBD2. Germline assignment: CDR1 SGDLS and CDR2 YYNGEE. The CDR3 loop spans 17 amino acids. V shed 2 bases, J shed 0 bases, and the junction held 10 bases outside the gene matches. The CDR3 is CASSVGGGNYNSYEQYF. CDR3 sequence (DNA): TGTGCCAGCAGCGTCGGCGGGGGGAACTATAACTCCTACGAGCAGTACTTC.

This clonotype was recorded at least ten times. The chain carries TRBV5-1 and TRBJ2-1, with 7 positions matching TRBD2. After removal of 4 bases from V and 7 bases from J, the junction contained 5 bases not matched to a gene. The CDR3 spans 13 residues. From germline, CDR1 is SGHRS and CDR2 YFSETQ. CDR3 sequence reads: CASSLAAENEQFF. In DNA form, the CDR3 reads TGCGCCAGCAGCCTAGCGGCGGAGAATGAGCAGTTCTTC.

The chain couples TRBV10-2 to TRBJ1-6; 8 bases align to TRBD1. The V and J ends lost 7 bases and 6 bases, in that order; junction bases with no gene match: 8. The germline V gene has CDR1 WSHSY and CDR2 SAAADI. CDR3 size: 15 residues. In DNA form, the CDR3 reads TGCGCCAGCACCAGGCAGGGGGCCTCTAATTCACCCCTCCACTTT. Translation gives CASTRQGASNSPLHF.

As for this clonotype: One end of the junction does not line up with germline, which may come from a read error. V usage is TRBV30 and J usage is TRBJ2-1; D call uncertain. From germline, CDR1 is GTSNPN and CDR2 SVGIG (reference sequence). The CDR3 covers 11 residues. CDR3 amino acids: CAWSGSKGKLF. DNA of the CDR3: TGTGCCTGGAGTGGGTCTAAGGGTAAGCTCTTC.

This clonotype came up many times. The chain combines TRBV15 with TRBJ2-2; D is undetermined. Germline V gene lookup returns CDR1 LNHNV and CDR2 YYDKDF (reference sequence). The CDR3 has 13 residues. The V end was cut by 0 bases, the J end by 7 bases, with 6 bases between. The DNA for the CDR3 is TGTGCCACCAGCAGAGAGGGTCTCGGGGAGCTGTTTTTT. Translated: CATSREGLGELFF.

For this clonotype: A much larger clone differs by one base, so this may be a read error. The chain links TRBV6-5 to TRBJ1-6; D gene ambiguous. The CDR3 consists of 12 residues. The V gene lost 4 bases and the J gene lost 11 bases, with 9 bases spanning the gap. Germline CDR1 is MNHEY and CDR2 is SVGAGI. CDR3 loop: CASSSRAPPLHF. The DNA for the CDR3 is TGTGCCAGCAGTTCTAGGGCTCCACCCCTCCACTTT.

This clonotype was counted at least ten times. This chain links TRBV2 with TRBJ2-1; TRBD1 or TRBD2 may be the D gene (7 bases each). Looked up from germline, CDR1 is SNHLY and CDR2 is FYNNEI. The CDR3 extends over 13 amino acids. V shed 7 bases and J shed 8 bases, with 15 bases lying between them. This chain's CDR3 is CASKAGGGDEQFF. CDR3 coding DNA: TGTGCCAGCAAGGCAGGGGGAGGGGATGAGCAGTTCTTC.

The chain combines TRBV7-8 with TRBJ2-1; D is unclear. This CDR3 spans 14 amino acids. Germline values: CDR1 SGHVS, CDR2 FQNEAQ. V lost 4 bases to trimming and J lost 0 bases, with 7 bases between them. Here the CDR3 reads CASSWSSSYNEQFF. The CDR3 DNA follows: TGTGCCAGCAGCTGGTCGAGCTCCTACAATGAGCAGTTCTTC.

This clonotype was detected many times. The genes are TRBV7-2 and TRBJ2-3; the D gene is possibly TRBD1 (5 bases). V dropped 2 bases and J dropped 5 bases, with 11 bases sitting between them. Germline CDR1 reads SGHTA; CDR2 reads FQGNSA. The CDR3 runs 14 residues. This CDR3 reads CASSLSGSGDTQYF. CDR3 in DNA: TGTGCCAGCAGCTTATCAGGGTCGGGAGATACGCAGTATTTT. Supplemented by reference TRBV7-2 and TRBJ2-3, the full variable domain reads GAGVSQSPSNKVTEKGKDVELRCDPISGHTALYWYRQSLGQGLEFLIYFQGNSAPDKSGLPSDRFSAERTGGSVSTLTIQRTQQEDSAVYLCASSLSGSGDTQYFGPGTRLTVL.

A few counts support this clonotype. CDR3 protein: CASSPIKLGQETQYF. Written as DNA, the CDR3 is TGTGCCAGCAGTCCTATCAAGTTGGGCCAAGAGACCCAGTACTTC. The chain employs TRBV6-2 or TRBV6-3 and TRBJ2-5; no clear D gene. Per the germline V gene, CDR1 is MNHEY and CDR2 is SVGEGT. Trimming pared 5 bases from V and 1 base from J, leaving 14 bases between. This CDR3 has 15 residues.

This clonotype was recorded at least ten times. J is TRBJ1-1 and V is TRBV12-3 or TRBV12-4; D is unresolved. The V and J ends lost 5 bases and 4 bases respectively, with 11 bases between them. The CDR3 is 13 amino acids. The DNA for the CDR3 is TGTGCCAGCAGTCCGGAACGGGTCACTGAAGCTTTCTTT. Its protein is CASSPERVTEAFF.

The rearrangement uses TRBV4-1 and TRBJ2-7; 8 bases are a match to TRBD2. This CDR3 comprises 17 residues. Trimming removed 3 bases from V and 5 bases from J; junction bases left unmatched: 15. Germline V gene data show CDR1 as MGHRA and CDR2 as YSYEKL. As DNA, the CDR3 is TGCGCCAGCAGCCAGCCCCCGTCGATAAGCGGGAGAAACGAGCAGTACTTC. This translates into CASSQPPSISGRNEQYF.

This clonotype was seen many times. This chain connects TRBV4-1 to TRBJ2-3, with D possibly matching TRBD2 (7 bases). The ends were cut back, 5 bases at V and 3 bases at J, with 18 bases in the middle. The CDR3 runs 16 residues. Germline CDR1 is MGHRA and CDR2 is YSYEKL. CDR3 loop: CASSTRGRGGTDTQYF. The DNA of the CDR3 is TGCGCCAGCAGCACCCGGGGCAGGGGAGGGACAGATACGCAGTATTTT.

The table lists this clonotype with many counts. CDR3 region: CASGASVPSGELFF. The CDR3 DNA reads as TGCGCCAGCGGAGCTAGCGTTCCCTCCGGGGAGCTGTTTTTT. V and J are TRBV5-1 and TRBJ2-2; D possibly corresponds to TRBD2 (6 bases). Germline CDR1 reads SGHRS; CDR2 reads YFSETQ. Between the trimmed V and J ends, which lost 7 bases and 6 bases, there was a span of 16 bases. The CDR3 sequence is 14 residues long.

This clonotype was recorded at least ten times. This chain joins TRBV2 and TRBJ2-1, with 7 positions matching TRBD1. Per germline, CDR1 SNHLY and CDR2 FYNNEI. The CDR3 spans 12 residues. Germline trimming cut 10 bases from V and 3 bases from J; bases unmatched to any gene: 3. CDR3 DNA sequence: TGTGCCAACCAGGGGGACTACAATGAGCAGTTCTTC. It encodes CANQGDYNEQFF.

The CDR3 DNA is TGTGCCAGCAGCTTAGAGTTCCGATACACCGGGGAGCTGTTTTTT. Encoded protein: CASSLEFRYTGELFF. The chain has TRBV7-8 and TRBJ2-2; D not certain. The V end was cut by 1 base, the J end by 3 bases, with 9 bases between. The CDR3 totals 15 residues. Germline CDR1 SGHVS, CDR2 FQNEAQ. The full variable domain, in which reference TRBV7-8 and TRBJ2-2 provide the parts outside the CDR3, is GAGVSQSPRYKVAKRGQDVALRCDPISGHVSLFWYQQALGQGPEFLTYFQNEAQLDKSGLPSDRFFAERPEGSVSTLKIQRTQQEDSAVYLCASSLEFRYTGELFFGEGSRLTVL.

This clonotype was recorded many times. The chain has TRBV20-1 and TRBJ1-1; the D gene is possibly TRBD1 (6 bases). V lost 5 bases and J 4 bases, leaving 11 bases between the germline ends. The CDR3 length is 12 residues. Germline V gives CDR1 DFQATT, CDR2 SNEGSKA (reference sequence). The CDR3 nucleotides read TGCAGTGCTTGCAGGGGTCCCACTGAAGCTTTCTTT. It yields the protein CSACRGPTEAFF.

In regard to this clonotype: This may be a read error: a much more frequent sequence differs by one nucleotide. The chain links TRBV7-2 to TRBJ2-3; D gene unclear. The V and J ends lost 1 base and 4 bases respectively, with 12 bases between them. The CDR3 is 15 residues long. The germline CDR1 and CDR2 sequences are SGHTA and FQGNSA. The CDR3 loop is CASSLDPGRADTQYF. The DNA of the CDR3 is TGTGCCAGCAGCTTAGACCCGGGCCGCGCAGATACGCAGTATTTT.